This TCR beta chain emerged from a study of T cell responses to AZD1222 COVID-19 vaccine. Overall study results and limits: Unmutated regions of variants are reportedly targeted by nearly half of spike-specific TCRs. At baseline, seropositivity was found in only 5 to 7 AZD1222 recipients. The span of vaccine-associated CD4 TCRs extended across spike, with dominance at 160-218 and 743-854.

Profiled with immunoSEQ multiplex PCR; TCRdb holds only in-frame clones, not every one. In the table there are under 150,000 clones, 88% of which are singletons. With V trimmed by 7 bases and J by 4 bases, 13 bases remained unmatched. The CDR3 extends over 16 amino acids. Germline V gene data show CDR1 as MDHEN and CDR2 as SYDVKM. With respect to this clone: Its antigen remains unknown.

The V call is TRBV28, the J call TRBJ2-1, with 7 bases identical to TRBD1. The sequence came from an adult who received the AZD1222 COVID-19 vaccine. The sample consisted of peripheral blood, taken 28 days after the second AZD1222 dose. As DNA, the CDR3 is TGTGCCAGCAATTCCGCCACCCCGGGACAGTACAATGAGCAGTTCTTC. Translating it yields CASNSATPGQYNEQFF.